Listed here are 10 T cell receptor beta chains from one sample, sequenced in a study of cytomegalovirus exposure and HLA in healthy donors. PCR involved 60 Vbeta and 13 Jbeta primers. Assay used: immunoSEQ multiplex PCR; TCRdb lists only in-frame clones, some missing. The data show roughly 150,000 clones, about 75% seen once. Sample: PBMCs. All receptors derive from a man between 60 and 70 years old in good health and CMV-seronegative.

V is TRBV19 and J is TRBJ2-3; possible D gene TRBD2, 6 bases. Trimming shortened V by 3 bases and J by 2 bases, and 15 bases separated the two germline ends. This CDR3 has 16 residues. Germline CDR1 is LNHDA and CDR2 is SQIVND (reference sequence). CDR3 loop: CASSIRVAESTDTQYF. CDR3 DNA sequence: TGTGCCAGTAGTATCAGGGTAGCGGAGTCCACAGATACGCAGTATTTT.

Here the CDR3 DNA reads TGTGCCAGCGCTTCAGACTCTGGGGCCAACGTCCTGACTTTC. It specifies CASASDSGANVLTF. The rearrangement joins TRBV18 to TRBJ2-6, with D unresolved. Per germline, CDR1 KGHSH and CDR2 LQKENI. Trimming removed 8 bases from V and 0 bases from J, with 8 bases in between. The CDR3 is made up of 14 amino acids.

The chain joins TRBV19 to TRBJ2-1; 7 bases are a match to TRBD2. Trimming removed 7 bases from V and 4 bases from J; junction bases left unmatched: 7. The CDR3 runs 14 residues. Germline loops: CDR1 LNHDA, CDR2 SQIVND (reference sequence). Here the CDR3 DNA reads TGTGCCAGTACGAGAGCGGGGACTTACAATGAGCAGTTCTTC. Its translation is CASTRAGTYNEQFF.

This clone was seen a handful of times. The rearrangement links TRBV27 to TRBJ2-3, with D unclear. The CDR3 covers 13 residues. Germline V gene lookup returns CDR1 MNHEY and CDR2 SMNVEV (reference sequence). The germline V and J ends were trimmed by 8 bases and 0 bases, with 9 bases remaining between them. Here the CDR3 DNA reads TGTGCCAGCCACAGCCTAAGCACAGATACGCAGTATTTT. Translating gives CASHSLSTDTQYF.

The chain has TRBV27 and TRBJ2-1, with 8 bases fitting TRBD2. V trimming: 7 bases; J trimming: 4 bases; junction bases outside the gene matches: 6. CDR3 length: 14 amino acids. Germline CDR1 and CDR2: MNHEY and SMNVEV (reference sequence). The CDR3 loop is CASMVGRGYNEQFF. CDR3 in DNA: TGTGCCAGCATGGTCGGGAGGGGTTACAATGAGCAGTTCTTC.

The chain couples TRBV19 to TRBJ1-1; TRBD1 might be the D (5 bases). The CDR3 contains 12 residues. CDR1 LNHDA and CDR2 SQIVND come from the germline V gene (reference sequence). Trimming took 10 bases from V and 5 from J, leaving 14 bases between them. The CDR3 sequence: CATTGGGTEAFF. Here the CDR3 DNA reads TGTGCCACTACGGGGGGAGGAACTGAAGCTTTCTTT.

The chain recombines TRBV9 with TRBJ1-4, with D maybe TRBD1 (5 bases). Germline-derived CDR1 and CDR2 are SGDLS and YYNGEE. Trimming stripped 10 bases from V and 8 bases from J, with 15 bases between. The length of the CDR3 is 12 residues. Here the CDR3 DNA reads TGTGCCGGTAGGGGATTAAGAGAAAAACTGTTTTTT. This gives the protein CAGRGLREKLFF.

This rearrangement joins TRBV12-5 to TRBJ2-5; the match to TRBD2 covers 7 bases. With V trimmed by 4 bases and J by 4 bases, 6 bases remained unmatched. This CDR3 region has 14 residues. Per the germline V gene, CDR1 is LGHNT and CDR2 is FRNRAP. CDR3 residues: CASGWGGVGETQYF. CDR3 DNA: TGTGCTAGTGGTTGGGGGGGGGTAGGAGAGACCCAGTACTTC. Full variable domain (outside the CDR3, taken from reference TRBV12-5 and TRBJ2-5): DARVTQTPRHKVTEMGQEVTMRCQPILGHNTVFWYRQTMMQGLELLAYFRNRAPLDDSGMPKDRFSAEMPDATLATLKIQPSEPRDSAVYFCASGWGGVGETQYFGPGTRLLVL.

This clone was observed a few times. DNA of the CDR3: TGTGCCAGCAGCGCCAAGCTAGCGGGGACTACGAACACCGGGGAGCTGTTTTTT. It specifies CASSAKLAGTTNTGELFF. The rearrangement uses TRBV7-8 and TRBJ2-2; TRBD2 agrees at 9 bases. The V gene's germline CDR1 is SGHVS and CDR2 FQNEAQ. The length of the CDR3 is 18 residues. With V trimmed by 5 bases and J by 0 bases, 10 bases remained unmatched. The whole variable domain, filled in from reference TRBV7-8 and TRBJ2-2, reads GAGVSQSPRYKVAKRGQDVALRCDPISGHVSLFWYQQALGQGPEFLTYFQNEAQLDKSGLPSDRFFAERPEGSVSTLKIQRTQQEDSAVYLCASSAKLAGTTNTGELFFGEGSRLTVL.

V and J are TRBV6-5 and TRBJ2-1, with no clear D. The germline V gene encodes CDR1 MNHEY and CDR2 SVGAGI. The CDR3 covers 14 residues. V lost 0 bases, J lost 7 bases, and 10 bases lay in between. As DNA, the CDR3 is TGTGCCAGCAGTTACTCGAAAGTCGGGAATGAGCAGTTCTTC. Protein sequence: CASSYSKVGNEQFF.